A selection of T cell receptor beta chains follows, all from one sample in a study of CD8 T cells in Susac syndrome. MiXCR was run by TCRdb on the immunoSEQ multiplex PCR reads, yielding one entry per CDR3 protein. The table lists 200,000 to 300,000 distinct CDR3 sequences, approximately 95% of them singletons. Sequenced material: CD4+ T cells from PBMCs. Receptors originate from a human donor with Susac syndrome. Both conserved end residues are part of each CDR3. A D gene is named only where the DNA matches it firmly. A clone size is listed for some rows: how often the clone was seen (once, few, many), or a class if it is expanded.

TRBV12-3/TRBV12-4,TRBJ2-7,TRBD1,13,NA,CASSLTGFGKQYF,TGTGCCAGCAGTTTGACAGGGTTCGGCAAGCAGTACTTC
TRBV2,TRBJ2-1,NA,18,once,CASSVSRWYESSYNEQFF,TGTGCCAGCAGTGTATCCAGGTGGTACGAAAGCTCCTACAATGAGCAGTTCTTC
TRBV2,TRBJ2-5,NA,15,NA,CASRHLAGDQETQYF,TGTGCCAGCAGACACCTCGCAGGGGACCAAGAGACCCAGTACTTC
TRBV4-2,TRBJ2-5,TRBD1,15,once,CASSQDRGSEETQYF,TGTGCCAGCAGCCAAGACAGGGGGTCGGAAGAGACCCAGTACTTC
TRBV9,TRBJ2-2,NA,14,NA,CASSAGPGSGELFF,TGTGCCAGCAGCGCGGGACCAGGCAGCGGGGAGCTGTTTTTT
TRBV9,TRBJ2-2,NA,14,once,CASSVGVSTGELFF,TGTGCCAGCAGCGTAGGCGTAAGCACCGGGGAGCTGTTTTTT
TRBV29-1,TRBJ2-3,NA,13,NA,CSVRQKFTDTQYF,TGCAGCGTTCGACAGAAATTCACAGATACGCAGTATTTT
TRBV6-6,TRBJ1-5,NA,16,NA,CASSYTSLGGNQPQHF,TGTGCCAGCAGTTACACATCCCTCGGGGGCAATCAGCCCCAGCATTTT
TRBV29-1,TRBJ2-7,NA,15,NA,CSVVRGGEVSYEQYF,TGCAGCGTTGTAAGGGGGGGAGAGGTTTCCTACGAGCAGTACTTC
TRBV3-1,TRBJ2-6,NA,17,NA,CASSQPGRGAGANVLTF,TGTGCCAGCAGCCAACCAGGGAGGGGGGCAGGGGCCAACGTCCTGACTTTC
TRBV2,TRBJ2-5,NA,14,once,CASSDLDFQETQYF,TGTGCCAGCAGTGATCTGGACTTCCAAGAGACCCAGTACTTC
TRBV20-1,TRBJ1-2,NA,12,NA,CSASVRNYGYTF,TGCAGTGCTAGCGTCAGGAACTATGGCTACACCTTC
TRBV7-2,TRBJ1-1,NA,13,NA,CASSSAGETRAFF,TGTGCCAGCAGCTCTGCGGGTGAAACTAGGGCTTTCTTT
TRBV23-1,TRBJ1-2,NA,13,NA,CASSQEGQVGYTF,TGCGCCAGCAGTCAAGAGGGACAAGTTGGCTACACCTTC
TRBV5-1,TRBJ2-3,TRBD2,18,NA,CASSPGLAADTSTDTQYF,TGCGCCAGCAGCCCGGGACTAGCGGCCGATACTAGCACAGATACGCAGTATTTT
TRBV27,TRBJ2-3,NA,11,few,CASSSSDTQYF,TGTGCCAGCAGTTCCTCAGATACGCAGTATTTT
TRBV20-1,TRBJ2-1,NA,11,once,CSAMPWGPAVF,TGCAGTGCAATGCCGTGGGGACCTGCGGTCTTC